The 15 T cell receptor beta chains presented below share a single source sample, sequenced in a study of long-term antiretroviral therapy in people with HIV. The immunoSEQ assay was v3.0, run at survey level. The repertoire was sequenced with immunoSEQ multiplex PCR; TCRdb's copy has only in-frame clones and lacks some. The sample yields about 33,000 clones, approximately 96% seen once. This sample comprised unsorted PBMCs, obtained 6.6 years after starting antiretroviral therapy. The receptors derive from a young man with HIV.

The CDR3 nucleotides are TGTGCCAGCAGTTTAGTCGGGAACACAGATACGCAGTATTTT. Translated, it gives CASSLVGNTDTQYF. The rearrangement uses TRBV27 and TRBJ2-3; D possibly corresponds to TRBD2 (5 bases). V gave up 2 bases and J gave up 2 bases, with 8 bases separating them. The germline CDR1 and CDR2 sequences are MNHEY and SMNVEV (reference sequence). The CDR3 is 14 residues long.

This chain uses TRBV6-1 with TRBJ2-1, with TRBD2 matching 8 bases. The CDR3 is 15 residues long. Germline CDR1 MNHNS, CDR2 SASEGT. V lost 3 bases, J lost 7 bases, and 8 bases stayed unmatched. The chain's CDR3 is CASSDRGGPGNEQFF. CDR3 in DNA: TGTGCCAGCAGTGATCGGGGGGGGCCGGGGAATGAGCAGTTCTTC.

The chain uses TRBV28 and TRBJ1-5, with 9 nucleotides matching TRBD1. This CDR3 has 17 amino acids. In germline, CDR1 is MDHEN, CDR2 SYDVKM. J lost 3 bases, V lost 4 bases, and 10 bases had no gene match. CDR3: CASSSTLWDRANQPQHF. CDR3 sequence (DNA): TGTGCCAGCAGTTCGACGCTTTGGGACAGGGCCAATCAGCCCCAGCATTTT.

This chain uses TRBV15 with TRBJ1-2; D unresolved. This CDR3 is built from 13 residues. CDR1 LNHNV and CDR2 YYDKDF come from the germline V gene (reference sequence). The ends were cut back, 1 base at V and 5 bases at J, with 8 bases in the middle. CDR3 sequence reads: CATSRVVGYGYTF. The CDR3, as DNA: TGTGCCACCAGCAGAGTAGTCGGGTATGGCTACACCTTC.

The J gene is TRBJ2-7, the V gene TRBV2; TRBD1 might be the D (5 bases). V lost 7 bases and J lost 3, with 10 bases in between. Germline V gene sequence: CDR1 SNHLY, CDR2 FYNNEI. The CDR3 extends over 12 amino acids. The CDR3 is CASTRALYEQYF. CDR3 nucleotides: TGTGCCAGCACCAGGGCCCTCTACGAGCAGTACTTC. The full variable domain, rest sourced from reference TRBV2 and TRBJ2-7, is EPEVTQTPSHQVTQMGQEVILRCVPISNHLYFYWYRQILGQKVEFLVSFYNNEISEKSEIFDDQFSVERPDGSNFTLKIRSTKLEDSAMYFCASTRALYEQYFGPGTRLTVT.

The genes are TRBV7-2 and TRBJ2-7, with TRBD2 as a possible D gene (6 bases). The length of the CDR3 is 13 residues. V was trimmed by 3 bases and J by 3 bases, leaving 9 bases between them. Germline assignment: CDR1 SGHTA and CDR2 FQGNSA. CDR3 bases: TGTGCCAGCAGCTTGGGACTTGTCTACGAGCAGTACTTC. It is translated as CASSLGLVYEQYF.

This chain joins TRBV4-1 and TRBJ2-1; TRBD2 agrees at 7 bases. Per germline, CDR1 MGHRA and CDR2 YSYEKL. V lost 1 base and J lost 14; bases outside the gene matches: 14. The CDR3 covers 15 residues. The CDR3 DNA reads TGCGCCAGCAGCCAAGGGGAGGGGTCGGGAAGCGTGGAGTTCTTC. Encoded protein: CASSQGEGSGSVEFF.

The J gene is TRBJ1-5, the V gene TRBV28; D is unresolved. In germline, CDR1 is MDHEN, CDR2 SYDVKM. The V and J ends lost 6 bases and 6 bases respectively, with 6 bases between them. CDR3 length: 11 amino acids. CDR3 DNA: TGTGCCAGCAGCAATAGTCAGCCCCAGCATTTT. Encoded protein: CASSNSQPQHF.

V usage is TRBV7-6 and J usage is TRBJ2-3, with D possibly matching TRBD1 (6 bases). The CDR3 has 15 residues. CDR1 and CDR2 (germline): SGHVS, FNYEAQ. Trimming left V 2 bases short and J 6 bases short, with 15 bases between. The CDR3 DNA reads TGTGCCAGCAGCTTAACACCAGGGGCTGGTGATACGCAGTATTTT. This encodes CASSLTPGAGDTQYF.

The chain joins TRBV6-6 to TRBJ1-6; TRBD1 might be the D (6 bases). CDR1 MNHNY and CDR2 SVGAGI come from the germline V gene (reference sequence). V was cut by 5 bases and J by 6 bases, with 14 bases left in between. The CDR3 contains 15 residues. Written as DNA, the CDR3 is TGTGCCAGCAGTAGCTCCGGGACACGTAATTCACCCCTCCACTTT. Protein: CASSSSGTRNSPLHF.

V usage is TRBV19 and J usage is TRBJ2-1; TRBD2 matches 7 bases. Per germline, CDR1 LNHDA and CDR2 SQIVND (reference sequence). The CDR3 consists of 15 residues. Losses at the gene ends were 4 bases for V and 7 bases for J; bases not matched to a gene: 10. CDR3 in amino acids: CASSNQRGWGNEQFF. CDR3 coding DNA: TGTGCCAGTAGTAACCAGCGGGGATGGGGGAATGAGCAGTTCTTC. The variable domain in full, with the rest retrieved from reference TRBV19 and TRBJ2-1, is DGGITQSPKYLFRKEGQNVTLSCEQNLNHDAMYWYRQDPGQGLRLIYYSQIVNDFQKGDIAEGYSVSREKKESFPLTVTSAQKNPTAFYLCASSNQRGWGNEQFFGPGTRLTVL.

The chain couples TRBV2 to TRBJ1-5, with no clear D. Trimming took off 6 bases at V and 5 bases at J, with 17 bases between the two ends. The CDR3 contains 15 residues. Germline V gene data show CDR1 as SNHLY and CDR2 as FYNNEI. The CDR3 DNA reads as TGTGCCAGCAGCCAAGAGGGCAAACCCCATCAGCCCCAGCATTTT. Its translation: CASSQEGKPHQPQHF.

The chain uses TRBV27 and TRBJ1-1; D is uncertain. CDR3 length: 12 residues. Germline lookup yields CDR1 MNHEY and CDR2 SMNVEV (reference sequence). V was pared by 6 bases and J by 8 bases, with 13 bases between. This chain's CDR3 is CASRLRGEEAFF. The CDR3 DNA reads as TGTGCCAGCAGACTCCGTGGGGAAGAAGCTTTCTTT.

CDR3 in DNA: TGTGCCAGCAGCTTTACTAGCGGGGGGATGGAGACCCAGTACTTC. Protein product: CASSFTSGGMETQYF. This chain uses TRBV5-5 with TRBJ2-5; 12 bases agree with TRBD2. Germline values: CDR1 SGHKS, CDR2 YYEKEE (reference sequence). The CDR3 covers 15 residues. With 2 bases clipped from V and 5 bases from J, the junction kept 4 bases outside the gene matches.

This clone occurred a few times. The genes are TRBV5-1 and TRBJ1-5; 7 nucleotides agree with TRBD1. V was pared by 1 base and J by 5 bases, with 9 bases of the junction left unmatched. The CDR3 is 16 residues long. Germline-derived CDR1 and CDR2 are SGHRS and YFSETQ. CDR3 region: CASSLSGTVEHQPQHF. The DNA for the CDR3 is TGCGCCAGCAGCTTGTCAGGGACAGTCGAACATCAGCCCCAGCATTTT.